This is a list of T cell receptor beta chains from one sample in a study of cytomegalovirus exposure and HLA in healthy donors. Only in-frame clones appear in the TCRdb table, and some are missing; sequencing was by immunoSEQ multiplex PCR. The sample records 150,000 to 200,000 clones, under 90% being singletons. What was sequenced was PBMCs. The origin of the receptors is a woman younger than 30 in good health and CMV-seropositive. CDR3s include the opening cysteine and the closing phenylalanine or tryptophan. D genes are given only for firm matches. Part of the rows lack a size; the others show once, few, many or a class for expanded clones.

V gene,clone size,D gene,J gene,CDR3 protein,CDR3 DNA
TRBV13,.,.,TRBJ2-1,CASRELGSNEQFF,TGTGCCAGCAGAGAGCTGGGGAGCAATGAGCAGTTCTTC
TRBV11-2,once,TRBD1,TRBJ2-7,CASSLTGLREQYF,TGTGCCAGCAGCTTGACAGGGCTTAGGGAGCAGTACTTC
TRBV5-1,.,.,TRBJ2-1,CASSLGQRSEQFF,TGCGCCAGCAGCTTGGGGCAGCGGTCTGAGCAGTTCTTC
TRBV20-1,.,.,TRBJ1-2,CSARATDGYTF,TGCAGTGCTAGAGCGACAGATGGCTACACCTTC
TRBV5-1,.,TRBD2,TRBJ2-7,CASSLGLAGGKYEQYF,TGCGCCAGCAGCTTGGGGCTAGCGGGGGGAAAATACGAGCAGTACTTC
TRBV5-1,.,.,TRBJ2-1,CASSLGQIGNEQFF,TGCGCCAGCAGCTTGGGGCAGATCGGGAATGAGCAGTTCTTC
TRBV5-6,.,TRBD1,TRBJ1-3,CASTPTGGSGNTIYF,TGTGCCAGCACTCCGACAGGGGGCTCTGGAAACACCATATATTTT
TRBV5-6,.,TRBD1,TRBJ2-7,CASRLRTGGHEQYF,TGTGCCAGCAGGTTACGTACAGGGGGCCACGAGCAGTACTTC
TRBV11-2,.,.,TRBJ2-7,CASSLGLFYEQYF,TGTGCCAGCAGCTTGGGCCTCTTCTACGAGCAGTACTTC
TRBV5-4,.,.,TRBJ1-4,CASSKTGGPPPTNEKLFF,TGTGCCAGCAGCAAGACCGGGGGTCCCCCTCCAACTAATGAAAAACTGTTTTTT
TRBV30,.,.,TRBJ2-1,CAWSPPGSVAQGGEQFF,TGTGCCTGGAGTCCCCCAGGTAGTGTCGCGCAGGGAGGTGAGCAGTTCTTC
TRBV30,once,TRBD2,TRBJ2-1,CASLNPSGRPSYNEQFF,TGTGCCTCCCTGAATCCTAGCGGGAGACCATCCTACAATGAGCAGTTCTTC
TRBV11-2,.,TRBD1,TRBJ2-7,CASSLGQGLDYEQYF,TGTGCCAGCAGCTTAGGACAGGGGTTAGACTACGAGCAGTACTTC
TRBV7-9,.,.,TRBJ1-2,CASSLGREGLNSGYTF,TGTGCCAGCAGCTTAGGAAGAGAGGGATTGAATTCTGGCTACACCTTC
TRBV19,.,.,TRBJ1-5,CASREGRSQPQHF,TGTGCCAGTAGGGAGGGGAGATCTCAGCCCCAGCATTTT
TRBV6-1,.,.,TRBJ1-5,CASSEGREGNQPQHF,TGTGCCAGCAGTGAAGGCAGGGAGGGCAATCAGCCCCAGCATTTT
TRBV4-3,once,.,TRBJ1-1,CASSQGKLGGLNTEAFF,TGCGCCAGCAGCCAGGGCAAGTTGGGGGGGCTGAACACTGAAGCTTTCTTT
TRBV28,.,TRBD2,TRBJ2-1,CASSLAGNYNEQFF,TGTGCCAGCAGTCTAGCGGGGAACTACAATGAGCAGTTCTTC
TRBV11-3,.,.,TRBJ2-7,CASSFAPAGEQYF,TGTGCCAGCAGCTTCGCCCCCGCGGGCGAGCAGTACTTC
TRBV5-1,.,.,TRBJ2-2,CASSLAGTVRSGELFF,TGCGCCAGCAGCTTGGCCGGGACTGTTCGGAGCGGGGAGCTGTTTTTT
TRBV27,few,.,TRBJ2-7,CASSLEGSYEQYF,TGTGCCAGCAGTTTAGAGGGCTCCTACGAGCAGTACTTC
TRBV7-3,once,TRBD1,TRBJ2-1,CASSLAGGSSNEQFF,TGTGCCAGCAGCTTAGCAGGGGGCTCGAGCAATGAGCAGTTCTTC
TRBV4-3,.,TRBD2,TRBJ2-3,CASSRLAGGEDTQYF,TGCGCCAGCAGCCGACTAGCGGGAGGGGAAGATACGCAGTATTTT
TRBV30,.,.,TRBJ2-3,CAWSKGTDTQYF,TGTGCCTGGAGTAAGGGGACAGATACGCAGTATTTT
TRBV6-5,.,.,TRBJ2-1,CASSPGTYNEQFF,TGTGCCAGCAGCCCCGGGACATACAATGAGCAGTTCTTC
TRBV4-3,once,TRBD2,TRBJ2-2,CASSLVFQGGYTGELFF,TGCGCCAGCAGCCTGGTCTTCCAGGGAGGGTACACCGGGGAGCTGTTTTTT
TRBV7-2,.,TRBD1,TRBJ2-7,CASSRTGTGTYEQYF,TGTGCCAGCAGCCGAACCGGGACAGGTACCTACGAGCAGTACTTC
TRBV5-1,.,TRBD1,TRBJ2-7,CASSSTGTGHYEQYF,TGCGCCAGCAGCTCAACCGGGACAGGACACTACGAGCAGTACTTC
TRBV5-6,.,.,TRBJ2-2,CASSPPGGLRLGELFF,TGTGCCAGCAGCCCTCCAGGGGGGTTGCGTTTAGGGGAGCTGTTTTTT
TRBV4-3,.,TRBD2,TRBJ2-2,CASSQAPASGGNTGELFF,TGCGCCAGCAGCCAAGCCCCGGCTAGCGGGGGGAACACCGGGGAGCTGTTTTTT
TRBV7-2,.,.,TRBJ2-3,CASKGLAATDTQYF,TGTGCCAGCAAGGGCCTAGCCGCCACAGATACGCAGTATTTT